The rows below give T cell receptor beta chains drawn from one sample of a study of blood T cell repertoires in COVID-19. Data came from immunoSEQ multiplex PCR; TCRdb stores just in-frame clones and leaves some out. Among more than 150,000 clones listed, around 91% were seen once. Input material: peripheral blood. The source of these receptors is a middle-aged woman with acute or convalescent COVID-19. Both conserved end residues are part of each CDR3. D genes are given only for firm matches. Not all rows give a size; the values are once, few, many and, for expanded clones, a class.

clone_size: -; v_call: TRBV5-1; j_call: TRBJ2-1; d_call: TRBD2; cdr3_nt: TGCGCCAGCATAGCGGGAGAGAATGAGCAGTTCTTC; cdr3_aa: CASIAGENEQFF
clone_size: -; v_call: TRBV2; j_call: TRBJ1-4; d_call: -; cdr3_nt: TGTGCCAGCAGTGGACAGGTGGGGGAAAAACTGTTTTTT; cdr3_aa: CASSGQVGEKLFF
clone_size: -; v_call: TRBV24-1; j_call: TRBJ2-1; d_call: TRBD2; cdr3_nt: TGTGCCACCAGTGATTTAGGGACTAGCGGGGACAATGAGCAGTTCTTC; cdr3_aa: CATSDLGTSGDNEQFF
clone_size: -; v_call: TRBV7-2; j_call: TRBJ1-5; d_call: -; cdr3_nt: TGTGCCAGCAGCTTAGCGAGCCCAGGGGTGGGTCAGCCCCAGCATTTT; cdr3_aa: CASSLASPGVGQPQHF
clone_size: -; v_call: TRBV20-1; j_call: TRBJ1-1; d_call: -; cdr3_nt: TGCAGTGCTAGTTCAGATGCTGATCTGGCTTTCTTT; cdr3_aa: CSASSDADLAFF
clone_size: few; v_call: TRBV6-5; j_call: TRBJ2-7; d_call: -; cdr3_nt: TGTGCCAGCAGTTACTCCGGGGGGCTAGTCTACGAGCAGTACTTC; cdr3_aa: CASSYSGGLVYEQYF
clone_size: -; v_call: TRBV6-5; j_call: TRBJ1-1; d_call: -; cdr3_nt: TGTGCCAGCAGTTATCAGGGGATCACTGAAGCTTTCTTT; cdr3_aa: CASSYQGITEAFF
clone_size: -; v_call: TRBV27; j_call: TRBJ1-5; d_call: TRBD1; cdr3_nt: TGTGCCAGCAGCGTCAGGGGGAGTCAGCCCCAGCATTTT; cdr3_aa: CASSVRGSQPQHF
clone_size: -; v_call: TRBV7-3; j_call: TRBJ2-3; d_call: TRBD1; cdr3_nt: TGTGCCAGCAGCTTATCCGACAGGGGTGGTGATACGCAGTATTTT; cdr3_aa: CASSLSDRGGDTQYF
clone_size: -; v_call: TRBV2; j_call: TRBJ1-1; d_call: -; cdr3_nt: TGTGCCAGCAGTGAAGGACTGGCCGGGAACACTGAAGCTTTCTTT; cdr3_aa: CASSEGLAGNTEAFF
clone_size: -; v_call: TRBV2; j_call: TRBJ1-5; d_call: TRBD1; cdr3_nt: TGTGCCAGCAGTTCACAGGGACAGGGGGCCAATCAGCCCCAGCATTTT; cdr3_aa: CASSSQGQGANQPQHF
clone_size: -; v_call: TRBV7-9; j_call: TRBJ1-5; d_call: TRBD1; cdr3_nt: TGTGCCAGCAGCTGGGGGACAGGGGGCTACCAGCCCCAGCATTTT; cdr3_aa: CASSWGTGGYQPQHF
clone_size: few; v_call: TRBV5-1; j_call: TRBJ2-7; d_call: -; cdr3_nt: TGCGCCAGCAGCTTGCAGGGGAACTCCTACGAGCAGTACTTC; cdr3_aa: CASSLQGNSYEQYF
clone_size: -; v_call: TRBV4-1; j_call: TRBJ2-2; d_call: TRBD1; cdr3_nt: TGCGCCAGCAGCCAGTGGACAGGGGTGATTTCCACCGGGGAGCTGTTTTTT; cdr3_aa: CASSQWTGVISTGELFF
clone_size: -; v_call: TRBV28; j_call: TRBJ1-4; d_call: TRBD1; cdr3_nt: TGTGCCAGCAGGTACCGGGACAGCAGAAATGAAAAACTGTTTTTT; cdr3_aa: CASRYRDSRNEKLFF
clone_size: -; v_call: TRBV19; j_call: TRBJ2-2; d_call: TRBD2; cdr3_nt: TGTGCCAGTAGTATTAAGCCAGCGGGGACGAACACCGGGGAGCTGTTTTTT; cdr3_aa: CASSIKPAGTNTGELFF
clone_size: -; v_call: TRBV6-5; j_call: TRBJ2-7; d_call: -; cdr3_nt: TGTGCCAGCAGTCGGATCGGCCTAGAGTCCTACGAGCAGTACTTC; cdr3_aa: CASSRIGLESYEQYF
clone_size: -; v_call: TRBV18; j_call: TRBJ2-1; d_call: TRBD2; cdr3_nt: TGTGCCAGCTCCCCCGGTACTAGCGGGGGGGCCGTCTACAATGAGCAGTTCTTC; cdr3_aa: CASSPGTSGGAVYNEQFF
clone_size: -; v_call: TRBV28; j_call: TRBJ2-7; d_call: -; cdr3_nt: TGTGCCAGCAGTTTAATGGGGGGGCTTTCCTACGAGCAGTACTTC; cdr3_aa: CASSLMGGLSYEQYF
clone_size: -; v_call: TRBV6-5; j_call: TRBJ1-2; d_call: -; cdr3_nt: TGTGCCAGCAGCCGGACAGTAAACTATGGCTACACCTTC; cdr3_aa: CASSRTVNYGYTF
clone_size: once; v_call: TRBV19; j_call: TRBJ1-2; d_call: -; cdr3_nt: TGTGCCAGTAAGGAGACGGGAGAGGAGTATGGCTACACCTTC; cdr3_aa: CASKETGEEYGYTF
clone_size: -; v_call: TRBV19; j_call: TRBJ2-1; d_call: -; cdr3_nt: TGTGCCAGTAGTATAGGCGCTCAAAGCTACAATGAGCAGTTCTTC; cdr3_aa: CASSIGAQSYNEQFF
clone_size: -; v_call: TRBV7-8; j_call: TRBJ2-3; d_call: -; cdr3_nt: TGTGCCAGCAGCTTAGAGTACGGGGTGACCGAGCTTTCCACAGATACGCAGTATTTT; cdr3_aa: CASSLEYGVTELSTDTQYF
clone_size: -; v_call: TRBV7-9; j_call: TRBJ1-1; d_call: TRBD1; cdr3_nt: TGTGCCAGCAGCCCGACAGGGGTTCGAGCTTTCTTT; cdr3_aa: CASSPTGVRAFF
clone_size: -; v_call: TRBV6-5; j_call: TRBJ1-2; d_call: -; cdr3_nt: TGTGCCAGCAGGGGACCCGGACAGTCTGGCTACACCTTC; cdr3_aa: CASRGPGQSGYTF
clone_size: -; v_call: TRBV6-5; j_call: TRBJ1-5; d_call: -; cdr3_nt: TGTGCCAGCAGAAATTGGGGGCCCAATCAGCCCCAGCATTTT; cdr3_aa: CASRNWGPNQPQHF
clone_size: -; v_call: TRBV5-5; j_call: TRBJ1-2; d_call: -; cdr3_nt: TGTGCCAGCAGCCTCGGGGGGGGCTATGGCTACACCTTC; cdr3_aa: CASSLGGGYGYTF
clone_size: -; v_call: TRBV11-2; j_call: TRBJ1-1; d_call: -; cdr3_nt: TGTGCCAGCAGCTTCGGAGCCCTAAGGGGGACTGAAGCTTTCTTT; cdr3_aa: CASSFGALRGTEAFF
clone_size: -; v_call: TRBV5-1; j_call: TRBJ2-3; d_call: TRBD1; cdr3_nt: TGCGCCAGCAGATCCGGACAGGACACAGATACGCAGTATTTT; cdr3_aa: CASRSGQDTDTQYF
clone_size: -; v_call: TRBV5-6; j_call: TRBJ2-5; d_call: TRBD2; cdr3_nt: TGTGCCAGCAGCGTGGGACTAGCGGGACCCCAGTACTTC; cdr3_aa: CASSVGLAGPQYF
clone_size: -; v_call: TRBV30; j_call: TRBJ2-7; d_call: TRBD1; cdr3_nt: TGTGCCTGGAGTCGGACAGGGAATCTCTACGAGCAGTACTTC; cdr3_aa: CAWSRTGNLYEQYF
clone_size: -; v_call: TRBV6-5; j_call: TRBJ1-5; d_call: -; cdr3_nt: TGTGCCAGCAGTTACTCAGGGGATTGGAATCAGCCCCAGCATTTT; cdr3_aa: CASSYSGDWNQPQHF
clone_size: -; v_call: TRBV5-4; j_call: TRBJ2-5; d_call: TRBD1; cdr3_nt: TGTGCCAGCAGCCCTAGGGGGCCGGGGGAGACCCAGTACTTC; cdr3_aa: CASSPRGPGETQYF